This T cell receptor (beta chain) emerged from a study of blood T cell repertoires in COVID-19. Overall study context: The origin of the acute and convalescent COVID-19 samples was the United States, Italy and Spain.

This CDR3 has 15 residues. V gave up 1 base and J gave up 7 bases, with 11 bases separating them. The germline gives CDR1 LNHDA, CDR2 SQIVND (reference sequence). The cohort comprised adults aged about 18 to 100 years residing in approximately 25 US areas. This table comes from immunoSEQ multiplex PCR, and its TCRdb copy is limited to in-frame clones, with some not included. Of some 320,000 clones in the sample, more than 85% were seen once. The TCR originated in a woman aged 25 to 39 who had been exposed to COVID-19. Sequenced material: PBMCs or T cells enriched from blood (not recorded which). The chain joins TRBV19 to TRBJ1-6; maybe TRBD1 (5 bases). Here the CDR3 reads CASSIVPGRNSPLHF. The CDR3 nucleotides are TGTGCCAGTAGTATAGTCCCAGGGAGGAATTCACCCCTCCACTTT.